One T cell receptor beta chain is described in this entry. Original processing methods: For nucleated cells, counts were estimated from reference gene primer amplification. TCRdb's copy holds only in-frame clones and misses some; the assay was immunoSEQ multiplex PCR. Clone size and V and J calls were adopted from that table, with D and trimming inferred from the DNA. The sample records 140,000 or so clones, approximately 90% being singletons. The data originate from a study of blood T cell repertoires in COVID-19. Study summary: Donors in the United States, Italy and Spain gave samples during acute or convalescent COVID-19. Sources were T cells, B-cell-depleted T cells, or PBMCs; the material itself was cDNA or gDNA.

Between the trimmed V and J ends, which lost 3 bases and 3 bases, there was a span of 17 bases. Germline CDR1 MNHNS, CDR2 SASEGT. This CDR3 spans 17 amino acids. This sequence was found in a woman in her fifties or sixties with active or convalescent COVID-19. The source material was peripheral blood. The chain uses TRBV6-1 and TRBJ2-2; TRBD2 might be the D (6 bases). The CDR3 here is CASSEGMKAGHTGELFF. In DNA, the CDR3 is TGTGCCAGCAGTGAGGGTATGAAGGCGGGGCACACCGGGGAGCTGTTTTTT.